This T cell receptor (beta chain) was documented in a study of blood T cell repertoires in COVID-19. Whole-study context: PBMCs, B-cell-depleted T cells, or T cells were the source of the cDNA or gDNA that made up the material.

Trimming took off 0 bases at V and 5 bases at J, with 7 bases between the two ends. The CDR3 covers 13 residues. CDR1 is MNHEY and CDR2 is SMNVEV in the germline V gene (reference sequence). On this clone itself: Distinct nucleotide sequences in the sample also encode this CDR3.

Assignment of participants to cohorts was predicated upon participant-reported clinical history. Authors' data handling: Using reference gene primer amplification, nucleated cell counts were estimated. Measured with immunoSEQ multiplex PCR; TCRdb has only the in-frame clones, and not every one. The V and J calls and the clone size are those of that table, but D and trimming were determined from the DNA. The sample records some 270,000 clones, 80% to 95% being singletons. The chain has TRBV27 and TRBJ1-1; no clear D gene. The origin of this receptor is a man aged 35 to 55 who had been exposed to COVID-19. The sample taken for sequencing was PBMCs or T cells enriched from blood (not recorded which). In DNA form, the CDR3 reads TGTGCCAGCAGTTTATCAGCGGGGACTGAAGCTTTCTTT. Translating gives CASSLSAGTEAFF.